This entry describes one T cell receptor (beta chain). The data belong to a study of blood T cell repertoires in COVID-19. In the authors' methods: Nucleated cell number was recorded as an estimate derived from reference gene primer amplification. Using immunoSEQ multiplex PCR, the repertoire was profiled, and TCRdb retains in-frame clones only, with some absent. The V and J calls and clone size come from that table; D and trimming were worked out from the DNA. The data contain around 45,000 clones, just under 70% of them seen just once; the ten biggest clones take up 6.2%. CDR1 and CDR2 from the germline V gene are MNHNY and SVGAGI (reference sequence). There are 15 residues in the CDR3. The ends lost 6 bases at V and 2 bases at J; junction bases unmatched: 7.

This receptor was obtained from a man older than 75 with acute or convalescent COVID-19. The chain recombines TRBV6-6 with TRBJ2-1; 7 positions match TRBD1. The sequencing sample was made of peripheral blood. Here the CDR3 DNA reads TGTGCCAGCAGCCTAACAGGGGACACCTACAATGAGCAGTTCTTC. Its translation: CASSLTGDTYNEQFF.